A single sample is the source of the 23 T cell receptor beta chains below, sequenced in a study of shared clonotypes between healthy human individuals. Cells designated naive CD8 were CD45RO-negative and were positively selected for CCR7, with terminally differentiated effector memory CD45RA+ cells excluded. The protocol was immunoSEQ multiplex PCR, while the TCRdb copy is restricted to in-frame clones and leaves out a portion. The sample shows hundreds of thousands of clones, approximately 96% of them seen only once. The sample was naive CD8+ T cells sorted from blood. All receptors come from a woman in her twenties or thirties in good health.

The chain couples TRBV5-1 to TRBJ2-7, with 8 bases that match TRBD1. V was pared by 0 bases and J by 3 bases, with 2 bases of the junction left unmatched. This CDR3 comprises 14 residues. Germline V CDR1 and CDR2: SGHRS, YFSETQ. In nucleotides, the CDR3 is TGCGCCAGCAGCTTGGGCGGACAGGGCTACGAGCAGTACTTC. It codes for CASSLGGQGYEQYF.

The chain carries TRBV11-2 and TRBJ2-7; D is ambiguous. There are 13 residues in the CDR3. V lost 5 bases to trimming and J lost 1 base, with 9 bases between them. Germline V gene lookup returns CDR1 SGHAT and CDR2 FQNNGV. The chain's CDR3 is CASSQDPSYEQYF. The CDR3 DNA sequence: TGTGCCAGCAGCCAGGACCCTTCCTACGAGCAGTACTTC.

The CDR3 sequence: CASSLGGTSGNTIYF. In DNA, the CDR3 is TGTGCCAGCAGCTTAGGGGGCACCTCTGGAAACACCATATATTTT. The rearrangement joins TRBV9 to TRBJ1-3, with 7 bases matching TRBD1. In germline, CDR1 is SGDLS, CDR2 YYNGEE. The CDR3 is 15 residues long. Trimming cost V 4 bases and J 0 bases; bases outside gene matches: 4.

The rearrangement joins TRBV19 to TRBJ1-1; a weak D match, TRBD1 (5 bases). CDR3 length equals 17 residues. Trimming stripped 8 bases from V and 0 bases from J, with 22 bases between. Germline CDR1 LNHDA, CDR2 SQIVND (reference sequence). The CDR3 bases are TGTGCCAGTGTGCGTCCCCGAAGGGGCCTGGTGAACACTGAAGCTTTCTTT. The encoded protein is CASVRPRRGLVNTEAFF. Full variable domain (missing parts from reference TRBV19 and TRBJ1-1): DGGITQSPKYLFRKEGQNVTLSCEQNLNHDAMYWYRQDPGQGLRLIYYSQIVNDFQKGDIAEGYSVSREKKESFPLTVTSAQKNPTAFYLCASVRPRRGLVNTEAFFGQGTRLTVV.

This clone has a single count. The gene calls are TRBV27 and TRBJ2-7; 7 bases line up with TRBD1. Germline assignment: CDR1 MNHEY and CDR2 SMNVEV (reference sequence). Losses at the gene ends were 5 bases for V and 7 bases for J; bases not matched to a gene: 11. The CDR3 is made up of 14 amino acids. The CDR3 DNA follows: TGTGCCAGCAGTCCCCTAGGGACAGACGAGGAGCAGTACTTC. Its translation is CASSPLGTDEEQYF.

CDR3 coding DNA: TGTGCCAGCAGCTTAGAGGCGGGAGAGGGCACCGGGGAGCTGTTTTTT. Protein sequence: CASSLEAGEGTGELFF. V and J are TRBV13 and TRBJ2-2, with TRBD2 identical over 7 bases. This CDR3 is 16 amino acids long. The trim removed 1 base at V and 4 bases at J, leaving 6 bases unmatched. CDR1 is PRHDT and CDR2 is FYEKMQ in the germline V gene (reference sequence). Together with reference TRBV13 and TRBJ2-2, the CDR3 gives the full variable domain: AAGVIQSPRHLIKEKRETATLKCYPIPRHDTVYWYQQGPGQDPQFLISFYEKMQSDKGSIPDRFSAQQFSDYHSELNMSSLELGDSALYFCASSLEAGEGTGELFFGEGSRLTVL.

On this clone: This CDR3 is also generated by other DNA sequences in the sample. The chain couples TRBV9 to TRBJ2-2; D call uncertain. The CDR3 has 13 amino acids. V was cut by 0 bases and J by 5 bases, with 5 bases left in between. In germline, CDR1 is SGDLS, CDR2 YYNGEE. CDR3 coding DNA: TGTGCCAGCAGCGTAGGGCGGACCGGGGAGCTGTTTTTT. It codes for CASSVGRTGELFF.

The CDR3 nucleotides are TGTGCCAGCAAACCAACACCCAGATTCCAAGAGACCCAGTACTTC. This encodes CASKPTPRFQETQYF. This sequence joins TRBV27 and TRBJ2-5; D remains ambiguous. V was trimmed by 7 bases and J by 1 base, leaving 16 bases between them. CDR3 size: 15 residues. Germline CDR1 is MNHEY and CDR2 is SMNVEV (reference sequence).

For the CDR3, the DNA is TGCGCCAGCAGATTAGATCCAGAAGACGAGCAGTACTTC. It is translated as CASRLDPEDEQYF. The chain employs TRBV5-1 and TRBJ2-7; D not resolved. The ends were cut back, 5 bases at V and 5 bases at J, with 14 bases in the middle. Germline loops: CDR1 SGHRS, CDR2 YFSETQ. This CDR3 is 13 amino acids long.

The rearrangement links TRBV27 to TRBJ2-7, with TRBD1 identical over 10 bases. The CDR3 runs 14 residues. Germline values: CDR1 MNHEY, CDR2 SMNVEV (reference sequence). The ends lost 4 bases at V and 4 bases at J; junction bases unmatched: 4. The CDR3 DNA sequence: TGTGCCAGCAGTTGGGGACAGGGGTCTTACGAGCAGTACTTC. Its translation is CASSWGQGSYEQYF.

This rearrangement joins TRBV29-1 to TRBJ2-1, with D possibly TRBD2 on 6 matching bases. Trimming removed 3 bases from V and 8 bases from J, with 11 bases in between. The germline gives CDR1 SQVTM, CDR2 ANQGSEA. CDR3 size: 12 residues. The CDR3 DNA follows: TGCAGCGTTGAGGACTACGGGGATGAGCAGTTCTTC. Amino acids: CSVEDYGDEQFF.

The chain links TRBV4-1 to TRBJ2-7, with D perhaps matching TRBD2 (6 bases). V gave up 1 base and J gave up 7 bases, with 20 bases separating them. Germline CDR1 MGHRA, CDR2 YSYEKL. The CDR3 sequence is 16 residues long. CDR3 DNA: TGCGCCAGCAGCCAAGGGTACGGACTAACTCTTCAGGAGCAGTACTTC. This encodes CASSQGYGLTLQEQYF.

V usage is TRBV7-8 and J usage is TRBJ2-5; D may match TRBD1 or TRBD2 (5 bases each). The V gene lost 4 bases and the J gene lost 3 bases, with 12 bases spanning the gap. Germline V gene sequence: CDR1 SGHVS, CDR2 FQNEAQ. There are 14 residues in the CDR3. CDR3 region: CASSSPGRKETQYF. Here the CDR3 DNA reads TGTGCCAGCAGCTCGCCGGGACGTAAAGAGACCCAGTACTTC.

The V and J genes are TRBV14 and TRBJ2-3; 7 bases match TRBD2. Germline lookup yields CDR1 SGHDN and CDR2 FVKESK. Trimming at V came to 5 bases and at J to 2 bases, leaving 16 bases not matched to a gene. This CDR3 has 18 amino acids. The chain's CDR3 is CASSSRKGFSGFTDTQYF. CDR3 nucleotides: TGTGCCAGCAGCTCCCGCAAGGGCTTTAGCGGGTTCACAGATACGCAGTATTTT.

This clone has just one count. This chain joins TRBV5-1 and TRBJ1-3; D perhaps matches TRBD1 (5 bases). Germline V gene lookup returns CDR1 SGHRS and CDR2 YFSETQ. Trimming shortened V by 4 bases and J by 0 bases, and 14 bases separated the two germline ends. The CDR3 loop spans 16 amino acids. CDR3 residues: CASSPGDGASGNTIYF. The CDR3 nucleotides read TGCGCCAGCAGCCCGGGGGACGGAGCCTCTGGAAACACCATATATTTT. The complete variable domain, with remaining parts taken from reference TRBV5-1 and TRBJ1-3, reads KAGVTQTPRYLIKTRGQQVTLSCSPISGHRSVSWYQQTPGQGLQFLFEYFSETQRNKGNFPGRFSGRQFSNSRSEMNVSTLELGDSALYLCASSPGDGASGNTIYFGEGSWLTVV.

The CDR3 nucleotides are TGCGCCAGCAGTGATCAAGTGGAGCAGTACTTC. This encodes CASSDQVEQYF. The V and J genes are TRBV10-2 and TRBJ2-7; D call uncertain. CDR1 WSHSY and CDR2 SAAADI come from the germline V gene. The CDR3 covers 11 residues. Trimming removed 3 bases at V and 7 bases at J, with 7 bases between.

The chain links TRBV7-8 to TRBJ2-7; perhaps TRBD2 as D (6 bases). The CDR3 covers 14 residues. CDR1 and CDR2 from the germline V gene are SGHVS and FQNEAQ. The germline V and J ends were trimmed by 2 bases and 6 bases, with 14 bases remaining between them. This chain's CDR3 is CASSLHGPGVEQYF. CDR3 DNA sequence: TGTGCCAGCAGCTTACATGGACCGGGGGTCGAGCAGTACTTC. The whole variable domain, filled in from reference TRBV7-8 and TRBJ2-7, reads GAGVSQSPRYKVAKRGQDVALRCDPISGHVSLFWYQQALGQGPEFLTYFQNEAQLDKSGLPSDRFFAERPEGSVSTLKIQRTQQEDSAVYLCASSLHGPGVEQYFGPGTRLTVT.

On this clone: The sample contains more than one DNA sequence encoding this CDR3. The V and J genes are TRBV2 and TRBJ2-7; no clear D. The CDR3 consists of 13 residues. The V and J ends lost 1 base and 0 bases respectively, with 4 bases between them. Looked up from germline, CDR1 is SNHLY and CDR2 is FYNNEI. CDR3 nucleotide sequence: TGTGCCAGCAGTGAAGGCAACTCCTACGAGCAGTACTTC. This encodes CASSEGNSYEQYF.

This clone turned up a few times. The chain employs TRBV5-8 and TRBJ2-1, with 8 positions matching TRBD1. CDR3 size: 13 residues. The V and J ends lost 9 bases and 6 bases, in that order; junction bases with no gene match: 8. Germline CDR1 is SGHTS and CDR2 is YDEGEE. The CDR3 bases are TGTGCCATCGGACAGGGTGGGGGCAATGAGCAGTTCTTC. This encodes CAIGQGGGNEQFF.

The CDR3 spells CARSAERRQGASEAFF. The CDR3 coding sequence is TGTGCCAGAAGCGCGGAGCGGCGGCAGGGGGCCTCTGAAGCTTTCTTT. The chain links TRBV5-3 to TRBJ1-1, with TRBD1 matching 8 bases. TRBV5-3 is reported as an ORF; its role is uncertain. CDR3 length equals 16 residues. V dropped 4 bases and J dropped 6; count of bases not matched to a gene: 14.

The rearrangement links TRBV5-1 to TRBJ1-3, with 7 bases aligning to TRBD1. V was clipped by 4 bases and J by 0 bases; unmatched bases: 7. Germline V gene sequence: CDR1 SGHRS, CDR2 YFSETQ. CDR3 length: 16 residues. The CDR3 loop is CASSKGTAYSGNTIYF. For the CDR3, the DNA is TGCGCCAGCAGCAAAGGGACAGCCTACTCTGGAAACACCATATATTTT.

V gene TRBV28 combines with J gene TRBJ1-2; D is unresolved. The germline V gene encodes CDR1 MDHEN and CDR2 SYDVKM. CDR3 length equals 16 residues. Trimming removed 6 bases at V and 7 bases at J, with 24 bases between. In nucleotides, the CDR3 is TGTGCCAGCAGCTCCTCGAGAGCCCCAGTCCTAAGTGGCTACACCTTC. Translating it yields CASSSSRAPVLSGYTF.

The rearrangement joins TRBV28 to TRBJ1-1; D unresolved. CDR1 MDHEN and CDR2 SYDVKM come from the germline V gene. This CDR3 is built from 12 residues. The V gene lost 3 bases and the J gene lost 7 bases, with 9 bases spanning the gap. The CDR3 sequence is CASSLWQHEAFF. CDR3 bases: TGTGCCAGCAGTTTGTGGCAGCATGAAGCTTTCTTT.